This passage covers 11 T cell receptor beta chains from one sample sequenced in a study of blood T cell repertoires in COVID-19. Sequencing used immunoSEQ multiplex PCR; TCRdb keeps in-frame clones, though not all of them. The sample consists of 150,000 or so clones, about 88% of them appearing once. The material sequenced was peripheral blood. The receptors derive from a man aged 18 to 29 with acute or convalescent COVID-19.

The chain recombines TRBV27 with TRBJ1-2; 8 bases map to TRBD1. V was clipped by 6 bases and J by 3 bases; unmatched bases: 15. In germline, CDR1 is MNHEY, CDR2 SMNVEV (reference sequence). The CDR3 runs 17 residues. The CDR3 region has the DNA TGTGCCAGCAGACCCCCGGGACAGGCGCTTACAGACTATGGCTACACCTTC. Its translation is CASRPPGQALTDYGYTF.

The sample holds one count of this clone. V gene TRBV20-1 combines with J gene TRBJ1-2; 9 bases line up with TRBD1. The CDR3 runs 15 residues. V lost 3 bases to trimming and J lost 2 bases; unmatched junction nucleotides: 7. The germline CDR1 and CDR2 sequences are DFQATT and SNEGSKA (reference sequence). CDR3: CSASGSTGGNYGYTF. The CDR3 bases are TGCAGTGCTAGTGGTTCGACAGGGGGGAACTATGGCTACACCTTC.

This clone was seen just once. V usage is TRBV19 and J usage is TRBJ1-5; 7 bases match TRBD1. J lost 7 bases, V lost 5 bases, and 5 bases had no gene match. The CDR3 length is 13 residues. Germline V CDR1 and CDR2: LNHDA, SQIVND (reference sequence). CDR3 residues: CASSEGARQPQHF. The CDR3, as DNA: TGTGCCAGTAGTGAGGGGGCGAGGCAGCCCCAGCATTTT.

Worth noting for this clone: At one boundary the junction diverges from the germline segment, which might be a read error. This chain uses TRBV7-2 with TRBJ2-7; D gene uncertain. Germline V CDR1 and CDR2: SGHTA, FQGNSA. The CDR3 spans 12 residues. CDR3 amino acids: CASSLISHEQYF. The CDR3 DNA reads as TGTGCCAGCAGCTTAATCTCCCACGAGCAGTACTTC.

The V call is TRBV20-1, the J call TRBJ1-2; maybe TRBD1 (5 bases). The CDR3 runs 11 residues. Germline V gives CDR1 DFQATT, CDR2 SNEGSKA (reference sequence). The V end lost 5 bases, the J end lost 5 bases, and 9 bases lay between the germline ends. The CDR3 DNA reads TGCAGTGCTCAATCAGGGTATGGCTACACCTTC. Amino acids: CSAQSGYGYTF.

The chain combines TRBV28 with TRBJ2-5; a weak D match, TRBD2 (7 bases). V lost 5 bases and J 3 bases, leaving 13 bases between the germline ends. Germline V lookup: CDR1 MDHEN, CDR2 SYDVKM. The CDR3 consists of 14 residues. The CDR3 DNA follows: TGTGCCAGCAGTGAGGGGGGGGTTGAAGAGACCCAGTACTTC. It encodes CASSEGGVEETQYF.

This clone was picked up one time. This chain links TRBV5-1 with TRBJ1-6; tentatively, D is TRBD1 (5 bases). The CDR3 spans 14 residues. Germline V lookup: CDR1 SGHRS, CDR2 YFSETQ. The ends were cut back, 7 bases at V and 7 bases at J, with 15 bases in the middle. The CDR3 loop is CASRVGGENSPLHF. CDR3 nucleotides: TGCGCCAGCCGTGTGGGGGGGGAGAATTCACCCCTCCACTTT.

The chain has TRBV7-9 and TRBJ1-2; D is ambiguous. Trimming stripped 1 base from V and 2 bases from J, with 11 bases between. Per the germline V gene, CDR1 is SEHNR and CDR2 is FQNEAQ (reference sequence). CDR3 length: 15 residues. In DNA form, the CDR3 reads TGTGCCAGCAGCTTAGGGTTCGACAAAAACTATGGCTACACCTTC. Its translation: CASSLGFDKNYGYTF.

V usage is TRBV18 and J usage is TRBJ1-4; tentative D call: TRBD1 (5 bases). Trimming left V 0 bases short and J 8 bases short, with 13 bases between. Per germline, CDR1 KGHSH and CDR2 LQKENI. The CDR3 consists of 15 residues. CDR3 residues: CASSPPGQGFEKLFF. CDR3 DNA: TGTGCCAGCTCACCACCAGGTCAGGGATTCGAAAAACTGTTTTTT.

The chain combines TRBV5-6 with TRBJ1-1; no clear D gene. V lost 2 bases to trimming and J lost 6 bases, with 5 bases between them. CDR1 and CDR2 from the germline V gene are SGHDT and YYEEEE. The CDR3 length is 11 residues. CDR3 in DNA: TGTGCCAGCAGCTTTGGCTCTGAAGCTTTCTTT. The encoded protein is CASSFGSEAFF. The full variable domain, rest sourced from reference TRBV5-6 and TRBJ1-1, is DAGVTQSPTHLIKTRGQQVTLRCSPKSGHDTVSWYQQALGQGPQFIFQYYEEEERQRGNFPDRFSGHQFPNYSSELNVNALLLGDSALYLCASSFGSEAFFGQGTRLTVV.

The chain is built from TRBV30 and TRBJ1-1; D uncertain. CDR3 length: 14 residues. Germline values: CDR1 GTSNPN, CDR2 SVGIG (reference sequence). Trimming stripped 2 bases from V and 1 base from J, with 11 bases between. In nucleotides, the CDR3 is TGTGCCTGGAGTTCCGGACGGGGGAACACTGAAGCTTTCTTT. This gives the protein CAWSSGRGNTEAFF.